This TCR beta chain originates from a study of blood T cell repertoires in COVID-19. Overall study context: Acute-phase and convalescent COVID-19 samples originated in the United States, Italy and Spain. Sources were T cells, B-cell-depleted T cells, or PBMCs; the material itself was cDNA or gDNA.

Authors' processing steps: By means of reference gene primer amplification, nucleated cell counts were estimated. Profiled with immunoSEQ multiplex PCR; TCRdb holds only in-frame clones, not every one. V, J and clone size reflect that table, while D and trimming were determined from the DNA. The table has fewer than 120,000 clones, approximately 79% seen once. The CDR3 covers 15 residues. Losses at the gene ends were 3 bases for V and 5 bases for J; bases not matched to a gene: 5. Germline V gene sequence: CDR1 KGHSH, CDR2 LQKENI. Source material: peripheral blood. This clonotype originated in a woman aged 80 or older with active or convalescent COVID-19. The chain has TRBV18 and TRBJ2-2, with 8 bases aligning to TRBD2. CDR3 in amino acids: CASSPRTGGTGELFF. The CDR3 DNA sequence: TGTGCCAGCTCACCCCGGACGGGAGGGACCGGGGAGCTGTTTTTT.